The 32 T cell receptor beta chains presented below share a single source sample, sequenced in a study of T cell repertoires in cytomegalovirus infection. For these receptors, no antigen is known. TCRdb re-called the reads with MiXCR, one entry per CDR3 protein. In the table there are under 450,000 distinct CDR3 sequences, approximately 35% of which are singletons. The specimen was cultured PBMCs, collected from culture after CMV antigen stimulation. The receptors stem from a human donor in good health (CMV status not recorded). Some clones in this sample may be carry-over from other donors' samples.

This chain connects TRBV24-1 to TRBJ2-1, with 7 bases fitting TRBD2. The CDR3 runs 15 residues. V shed 3 bases and J 4 bases; nucleotides not matched to a gene: 5. Germline assignment: CDR1 KGHDR and CDR2 SFDVKD. Written as DNA, the CDR3 is TGTGCCACCAGTGATGGGGGGGACGCGTACAATGAGCAGTTCTTC. Its translation is CATSDGGDAYNEQFF.

This clonotype showed up just a few times. The rearrangement joins TRBV6-5 to TRBJ1-2; 7 bases align to TRBD1. The J segment lost 7 bases and the V segment lost 4 bases, leaving 6 bases of the junction unmatched. CDR3 length: 13 residues. From germline, CDR1 is MNHEY and CDR2 SVGAGI. The DNA of the CDR3 is TGTGCCAGCAGTTCGACAGGGTTTGGTGGCTACACCTTC. Amino acid sequence: CASSSTGFGGYTF.

The V call is TRBV6-2 or TRBV6-3, the J call TRBJ2-3; 11 nucleotides align to TRBD2. This CDR3 is built from 15 residues. Germline values: CDR1 MNHEY, CDR2 SVGEGT. With 4 bases clipped from V and 2 bases from J, the junction kept 2 bases outside the gene matches. The CDR3 coding sequence is TGTGCCAGCAGTTCGACTAGCGGGAACACAGATACGCAGTATTTT. Protein product: CASSSTSGNTDTQYF.

In this sample, this clonotype turned up once. The V gene is TRBV30, the J gene TRBJ1-3; D is undetermined. Trimming shortened V by 8 bases and J by 3 bases, and 11 bases separated the two germline ends. The length of the CDR3 is 12 residues. Germline V CDR1 and CDR2: GTSNPN, SVGIG (reference sequence). As DNA, the CDR3 is TGTGCCGGACGGATGTTTGGAAACACCATATATTTT. Protein: CAGRMFGNTIYF.

The rearrangement links TRBV19 to TRBJ1-2, with D possibly being TRBD1 (6 bases). This CDR3 has 17 residues. Germline values: CDR1 LNHDA, CDR2 SQIVND (reference sequence). V gave up 1 base and J gave up 4 bases, with 19 bases separating them. CDR3 amino acids: CASSIGTGTPFTYGYTF. For the CDR3, the DNA is TGTGCCAGTAGTATAGGCACCGGGACACCGTTTACCTATGGCTACACCTTC.

This clonotype was counted ten times or more. The chain has TRBV7-2 and TRBJ1-2, with D uncertain. V was shortened by 3 bases and J by 0 bases, with 8 bases between the two germline ends. Germline assignment: CDR1 SGHTA and CDR2 FQGNSA. This CDR3 spans 14 amino acids. This chain's CDR3 is CASSLGRANYGYTF. The CDR3 coding sequence is TGTGCCAGCAGCTTGGGTAGAGCTAACTATGGCTACACCTTC.

The chain carries TRBV19 and TRBJ1-5; weak D call: TRBD1 (5 bases). This CDR3 contains 16 residues. Germline V gene data show CDR1 as LNHDA and CDR2 as SQIVND (reference sequence). With 5 bases removed from V and 3 bases from J, the gap between germline ends came to 17 bases. The CDR3, as DNA: TGTGCCAGTAGTTGGGACTTGAGGGGAACCAATCAGCCCCAGCATTTT. Its translation is CASSWDLRGTNQPQHF.

The chain uses TRBV7-8 and TRBJ2-2; possible D gene TRBD2, 5 bases. The CDR3 spans 15 residues. Trimming left V 3 bases short and J 2 bases short, with 10 bases between. CDR1 is SGHVS, CDR2 FQNEAQ, per germline. The CDR3 DNA reads as TGTGCCAGCAGCTTGGTTCTAGCCAACACCGGGGAGCTGTTTTTT. Its translation is CASSLVLANTGELFF.

V gene TRBV24-1 combines with J gene TRBJ2-3; 10 bases fit TRBD2. With 4 bases clipped from V and 6 bases from J, the junction kept 9 bases outside the gene matches. Per germline, CDR1 KGHDR and CDR2 SFDVKD. This CDR3 has 16 amino acids. The CDR3 DNA is TGTGCCACCAGTGAGCCAGCGGGAGGGCCGAGGGATACGCAGTATTTT. It encodes CATSEPAGGPRDTQYF.

The table lists this clonotype with a few counts. This rearrangement joins TRBV20-1 to TRBJ1-6; the D gene is possibly TRBD1 (6 bases). Germline V CDR1 and CDR2: DFQATT, SNEGSKA (reference sequence). The CDR3 length is 15 residues. V was cut by 1 base and J by 10 bases, with 17 bases left in between. For the CDR3, the DNA is TGCAGTGCTAGAGTTGATCAGGGGTTGGTATCACCCCTCCACTTT. This translates into CSARVDQGLVSPLHF.

This rearrangement joins TRBV30 to TRBJ2-1; 15 bases fit TRBD2. Germline V gene sequence: CDR1 GTSNPN, CDR2 SVGIG (reference sequence). The CDR3 has 16 residues. J gave up 6 bases and V 2 bases, and 5 bases lay outside the gene matches. CDR3 DNA sequence: TGTGCCTGGAGTCCATGGACTAGCGGGAGGGGCAATGAGCAGTTCTTC. Translation: CAWSPWTSGRGNEQFF.

This sequence joins TRBV4-3 and TRBJ2-2, with 8 bases identical to TRBD1. The CDR3 covers 17 residues. Germline trimming cut 0 bases from V and 4 bases from J; bases unmatched to any gene: 7. The germline gives CDR1 LGHNA, CDR2 YSLEER. The CDR3 bases are TGCGCCAGCAGCCAAGACTCGACAGGGGCTAGCACCGGGGAGCTGTTTTTT. Translation: CASSQDSTGASTGELFF.

This chain joins TRBV5-6 and TRBJ2-1, with D hard to call. This CDR3 contains 17 residues. V was cut by 2 bases and J by 0 bases, with 15 bases left in between. The germline gives CDR1 SGHDT, CDR2 YYEEEE. CDR3 in amino acids: CASSFRSGLSSYNEQFF. The CDR3 DNA reads as TGTGCCAGCAGCTTTAGGTCGGGTCTTAGCTCCTACAATGAGCAGTTCTTC.

This clonotype turned up a few times. The chain recombines TRBV7-9 with TRBJ1-2; D uncertain. Germline V gives CDR1 SEHNR, CDR2 FQNEAQ (reference sequence). V gave up 5 bases and J gave up 0 bases, with 16 bases separating them. The CDR3 consists of 16 residues. The CDR3 DNA sequence: TGTGCCAGCAGCATAACTTCAAGTGTGTCTAACTATGGCTACACCTTC. Residues: CASSITSSVSNYGYTF.

This clonotype was observed a few times. This chain joins TRBV7-2 and TRBJ2-5; 11 bases match TRBD2. The V gene's germline CDR1 is SGHTA and CDR2 FQGNSA. The J segment lost 5 bases and the V segment lost 6 bases, leaving 5 bases of the junction unmatched. The CDR3 is made up of 14 amino acids. CDR3 residues: CASSSGRARETQYF. Written as DNA, the CDR3 is TGTGCCAGCAGTAGCGGGAGGGCCCGGGAGACCCAGTACTTC. The full variable domain, in which reference TRBV7-2 and TRBJ2-5 provide the parts outside the CDR3, is GAGVSQSPSNKVTEKGKDVELRCDPISGHTALYWYRQSLGQGLEFLIYFQGNSAPDKSGLPSDRFSAERTGGSVSTLTIQRTQQEDSAVYLCASSSGRARETQYFGPGTRLLVL.

J is TRBJ2-5 and V is TRBV7-2; a possible D gene is TRBD2 (7 bases). The CDR3 sequence is 12 residues long. The germline CDR1 and CDR2 sequences are SGHTA and FQGNSA. Trimming cost V 5 bases and J 13 bases, with 17 bases left between them. The CDR3: CASSPGALALYF. The CDR3 DNA sequence: TGTGCCAGCAGCCCAGGGGCACTAGCGTTGTACTTC.

This clonotype appeared many times. This sequence joins TRBV7-2 and TRBJ2-7; maybe TRBD2 (6 bases). The CDR3 is 14 residues long. V lost 3 bases to trimming and J lost 5 bases, with 14 bases between them. Germline loops: CDR1 SGHTA, CDR2 FQGNSA. This chain's CDR3 is CASSLAQRRDEQYF. CDR3 bases: TGTGCCAGCAGCTTGGCCCAGCGGAGGGACGAGCAGTACTTC. Supplemented by reference TRBV7-2 and TRBJ2-7, the full variable domain reads GAGVSQSPSNKVTEKGKDVELRCDPISGHTALYWYRQSLGQGLEFLIYFQGNSAPDKSGLPSDRFSAERTGGSVSTLTIQRTQQEDSAVYLCASSLAQRRDEQYFGPGTRLTVT.

The V gene is TRBV19, the J gene TRBJ2-4; maybe TRBD1 (6 bases). V was pared by 5 bases and J by 0 bases, with 11 bases between. The germline V gene encodes CDR1 LNHDA and CDR2 SQIVND (reference sequence). The CDR3 sequence is 15 residues long. As DNA, the CDR3 is TGTGCCAGTAGTTTCCGACAGGCAGCCAAAAACATTCAGTACTTC. Its protein is CASSFRQAAKNIQYF.

A note on this clonotype: The junction departs from germline at one end; a sequencing error may be responsible. V is TRBV7-8 and J is TRBJ1-1, with D perhaps TRBD1 (5 bases). The CDR3 is 15 amino acids. The germline V gene has CDR1 SGHVS and CDR2 FQNEAQ. The CDR3 bases are TGTGCCAGCACCTTACATGGGGGTCGAGGGACTGAAGCTTTCTTT. This codes for CASTLHGGRGTEAFF. The variable domain in full, with the rest retrieved from reference TRBV7-8 and TRBJ1-1, is GAGVSQSPRYKVAKRGQDVALRCDPISGHVSLFWYQQALGQGPEFLTYFQNEAQLDKSGLPSDRFFAERPEGSVSTLKIQRTQQEDSAVYLCASTLHGGRGTEAFFGQGTRLTVV.

The rearrangement uses TRBV30 and TRBJ2-7; the match to TRBD1 covers 8 bases. The CDR3 is 14 amino acids. The V segment lost 3 bases and the J segment 9 bases; nucleotides outside the gene matches: 13. Germline CDR1 GTSNPN, CDR2 SVGIG (reference sequence). The CDR3 loop reads CAWSPLGQGRGQYF. The CDR3 DNA follows: TGTGCCTGGAGCCCCCTAGGACAGGGAAGAGGGCAGTACTTC. Combining the CDR3 with reference TRBV30 and TRBJ2-7 gives the whole variable domain SQTIHQWPATLVQPVGSPLSLECTVEGTSNPNLYWYRQAAGRGLQLLFYSVGIGQISSEVPQNLSASRPQDRQFILSSKKLLLSDSGFYLCAWSPLGQGRGQYFGPGTRLTVT.

This clonotype came up a few times. The chain uses TRBV7-9 and TRBJ2-1, with D possibly matching TRBD2 (6 bases). The CDR3 runs 15 residues. V was clipped by 2 bases and J by 2 bases, with 10 bases between them. Germline CDR1 SEHNR, CDR2 FQNEAQ (reference sequence). Written as DNA, the CDR3 is TGTGCCAGCAGCTTACGGGAGACCACCTACAATGAGCAGTTCTTC. Protein product: CASSLRETTYNEQFF.

In its sample, this clonotype was seen a few times. The chain links TRBV7-2 to TRBJ2-3; 7 bases fit TRBD2. The V gene's germline CDR1 is SGHTA and CDR2 FQGNSA. This CDR3 spans 13 amino acids. J lost 4 bases, V lost 4 bases, and 2 bases had no gene match. Here the CDR3 DNA reads TGTGCCAGCAGCTGGACTAGGGCAGATACGCAGTATTTT. It translates to CASSWTRADTQYF.

The sample holds a few counts of this clonotype. The chain recombines TRBV11-2 with TRBJ1-1; D might be TRBD1 (5 bases). The CDR3 covers 15 residues. Germline V gives CDR1 SGHAT, CDR2 FQNNGV. Between the trimmed V and J ends, which lost 6 bases and 2 bases, there was a span of 16 bases. The CDR3 DNA reads as TGTGCCAGCAGTCTTCGGCGGACAAGTAACACTGAAGCTTTCTTT. It translates to CASSLRRTSNTEAFF.

The chain combines TRBV7-2 with TRBJ2-7; 8 nucleotides align to TRBD1. This CDR3 is built from 13 residues. Germline V gives CDR1 SGHTA, CDR2 FQGNSA. The V segment lost 8 bases and the J segment 6 bases; nucleotides outside the gene matches: 9. CDR3 nucleotides: TGTGCCAGCCGCCGGACAGGGTTAGGCGAGCAGTACTTC. It yields the protein CASRRTGLGEQYF.

Only a few counts were recorded for this clonotype. The chain joins TRBV6-2 or TRBV6-3 to TRBJ1-1; no reliable D call. The CDR3 has 13 amino acids. Per germline, CDR1 MNHEY and CDR2 SVGEGT. V lost 2 bases and J lost 1, with 5 bases in between. CDR3 DNA: TGTGCCAGCAGTTACGGGCCGAACACTGAAGCTTTCTTT. This codes for CASSYGPNTEAFF.

This clonotype appeared a few times. The V call is TRBV28, the J call TRBJ2-7; TRBD1 agrees at 9 bases. CDR1 is MDHEN and CDR2 is SYDVKM in the germline V gene. The CDR3 consists of 16 residues. J was trimmed by 3 bases and V by 6 bases; bases with no gene match: 12. Here the CDR3 DNA reads TGTGCCAGCAGCCAAATTACAGGGGGCGTAGACTACGAGCAGTACTTC. This translates into CASSQITGGVDYEQYF.

The CDR3 reads CASSYARRRNTGELFF. The DNA of the CDR3 is TGTGCCAGCAGTTACGCCAGGCGGAGGAACACCGGGGAGCTGTTTTTT. V and J are TRBV6-2 or TRBV6-3 and TRBJ2-2; D gene ambiguous. Germline V gives CDR1 MNHEY, CDR2 SVGEGT. Trimming took 2 bases from V and 1 from J, leaving 11 bases between them. CDR3 length: 16 residues.

This sequence joins TRBV20-1 and TRBJ2-3; no definite D call. Germline-derived CDR1 and CDR2 are DFQATT and SNEGSKA (reference sequence). The CDR3 sequence is 13 residues long. The CDR3 is CSWQAESTDTQYF. CDR3 nucleotide sequence: TGCAGCTGGCAGGCGGAGAGCACAGATACGCAGTATTTT.

The chain combines TRBV19 with TRBJ2-5; weak D call: TRBD1 (6 bases). V lost 3 bases to trimming and J lost 2 bases, with 13 bases between them. This CDR3 has 15 residues. Germline V gives CDR1 LNHDA, CDR2 SQIVND (reference sequence). CDR3 sequence reads: CASSIRGLLQETQYF. CDR3 DNA: TGTGCCAGTAGTATCAGGGGATTACTACAAGAGACCCAGTACTTC.

This clonotype was detected a few times. V gene TRBV7-6 combines with J gene TRBJ2-3, with D perhaps matching TRBD2 (6 bases). Germline V lookup: CDR1 SGHVS, CDR2 FNYEAQ. This CDR3 comprises 15 residues. With 5 bases removed from V and 6 bases from J, the gap between germline ends came to 18 bases. The CDR3 reads CASSRPPRGFDTQYF. For the CDR3, the DNA is TGTGCCAGCAGCCGCCCCCCGCGGGGTTTTGATACGCAGTATTTT.

Only one count was recorded for this clonotype. The chain has TRBV11-3 and TRBJ1-2, with TRBD1 identical over 8 bases. The V gene's germline CDR1 is SGHNT and CDR2 YENEEA. The J segment lost 3 bases and the V segment lost 6 bases, leaving 12 bases of the junction unmatched. CDR3 length equals 16 residues. For the CDR3, the DNA is TGTGCCAGCAGTTCGGACAGGGCCCTATCAGACTATGGCTACACCTTC. It encodes CASSSDRALSDYGYTF.

CDR3 sequence: CASSWGNYEQYV. The DNA of the CDR3 is TGTGCCAGCAGTTGGGGCAACTACGAGCAGTACGTC. This rearrangement joins TRBV6-6 to TRBJ2-7; maybe TRBD1 (5 bases). Trimming removed 4 bases at V and 3 bases at J, with 7 bases between. The CDR3 sequence is 12 residues long. CDR1 is MNHNY and CDR2 is SVGAGI in the germline V gene (reference sequence).